Listed below are T cell receptor beta chains from one sample, sequenced in a study of PD-1 blockade in classical Hodgkin lymphoma. Repertoires were generated with immunoSEQ multiplex PCR, while TCRdb's copy carries only in-frame clones and drops some. In the table there are 95,000 to 120,000 clones, roughly nine tenths of which are singletons. The specimen was peripheral blood mononuclear cells (PBMCs), collected before the second cycle of nivolumab. The source is a human donor with classical Hodgkin lymphoma. The CDR3 runs from the conserved cysteine through the conserved F or W. The D gene is left open where the match is weak. Rows may omit the clone size; those that give it use once, few, many or a size class.

clone size: .; V gene: TRBV6-5; D gene: .; J gene: TRBJ2-1; CDR3 DNA: TGTGCCAGCAGTTACGGAAATCCCCAAGGCAATGAGCAGTTCTTC; CDR3 protein: CASSYGNPQGNEQFF
clone size: .; V gene: TRBV6-5; D gene: TRBD1; J gene: TRBJ1-1; CDR3 DNA: TGTGCCAGCAGTTATGGGGACAGATTTGAAGCTTTCTTT; CDR3 protein: CASSYGDRFEAFF
clone size: few; V gene: TRBV27; D gene: .; J gene: TRBJ2-1; CDR3 DNA: TGTGCCAGCAGTCACACCCTCGGAGGGCCGCATAATGAGCAGTTCTTC; CDR3 protein: CASSHTLGGPHNEQFF
clone size: .; V gene: TRBV29-1; D gene: .; J gene: TRBJ2-1; CDR3 DNA: TGCAGCGTTCTCCCGGAGTACAATGAGCAGTTCTTC; CDR3 protein: CSVLPEYNEQFF
clone size: .; V gene: TRBV6-5; D gene: .; J gene: TRBJ1-2; CDR3 DNA: TGTGCCAGCGGGTTGGCTCGGGCAACGAGTGGCTACACCTTC; CDR3 protein: CASGLARATSGYTF
clone size: once; V gene: TRBV19; D gene: TRBD2; J gene: TRBJ2-7; CDR3 DNA: TGTGCCAGTAGTATTGCGGGAGGACGATACCCCTACGAGCAGTACTTC; CDR3 protein: CASSIAGGRYPYEQYF
clone size: .; V gene: TRBV29-1; D gene: TRBD2; J gene: TRBJ2-7; CDR3 DNA: TGCAGCGTTGCAGGGACTAGCGGGAGGTACGAGCAGTACTTC; CDR3 protein: CSVAGTSGRYEQYF
clone size: few; V gene: TRBV18; D gene: .; J gene: TRBJ2-3; CDR3 DNA: TGTGCCAGCTCACCGGGTAGGCAGACAGATACGCAGTATTTT; CDR3 protein: CASSPGRQTDTQYF
clone size: .; V gene: TRBV27; D gene: .; J gene: TRBJ1-5; CDR3 DNA: TGTGCCAGCAGTTTATCGGGGGGGTGGAATCAGCCCCAGCATTTT; CDR3 protein: CASSLSGGWNQPQHF
clone size: .; V gene: TRBV18; D gene: .; J gene: TRBJ1-1; CDR3 DNA: TGTGCCAGCTCACCACCGAACCTACCCGGCGTTGAAGCTTTCTTT; CDR3 protein: CASSPPNLPGVEAFF
clone size: .; V gene: TRBV19; D gene: .; J gene: TRBJ1-4; CDR3 DNA: TGTGCCAGTAGTATAGATCAAGGACAAGTCCGGGACACTAATGAAAAACTGTTTTTT; CDR3 protein: CASSIDQGQVRDTNEKLFF
clone size: once; V gene: TRBV7-2; D gene: .; J gene: TRBJ1-1; CDR3 DNA: TGTGCCAGCAGCCCAGGGCGAGGGCTTTTAATGAACACTGAAGCTTTCTTT; CDR3 protein: CASSPGRGLLMNTEAFF
clone size: few; V gene: TRBV18; D gene: .; J gene: TRBJ2-2; CDR3 DNA: TGTGCCAGCTCCTTCAGGGGTACCGGGGAGCTGTTTTTT; CDR3 protein: CASSFRGTGELFF
clone size: .; V gene: TRBV14; D gene: .; J gene: TRBJ1-1; CDR3 DNA: TGTGCCAGCAGCCAAAGGTTTCGGGGGATAAACACTGAAGCTTTCTTT; CDR3 protein: CASSQRFRGINTEAFF
clone size: .; V gene: TRBV6-1; D gene: .; J gene: TRBJ2-2; CDR3 DNA: TGTGCCAGCAGTTTCCAGACTAGGACCGGGGAGCTGTTTTTT; CDR3 protein: CASSFQTRTGELFF
clone size: once; V gene: TRBV29-1; D gene: .; J gene: TRBJ2-1; CDR3 DNA: TGCAGCGTTGAAGATCCAGGCAATGAGCAGTTCTTC; CDR3 protein: CSVEDPGNEQFF
clone size: .; V gene: TRBV7-2; D gene: .; J gene: TRBJ1-5; CDR3 DNA: TGTGCCAGCAGCTTAGACCCTATGGACAGTCGGCCCCAGCATTTT; CDR3 protein: CASSLDPMDSRPQHF
clone size: .; V gene: TRBV10-3; D gene: .; J gene: TRBJ2-5; CDR3 DNA: TGTGCCATCAGTGTTGATCAAGAGACCCAGTACTTC; CDR3 protein: CAISVDQETQYF